This T cell receptor beta chain was sequenced during a study of OX40 agonist ivuxolimab in advanced cancers. Study as a whole: Partial responses were observed in three patients, of whom one had hepatocellular carcinoma and two had cutaneous melanoma.

Prior autoimmune disease or systemic immunosuppression barred patients. This CDR3 comprises 13 residues. Per the germline V gene, CDR1 is SGHRS and CDR2 is YFSETQ. After removal of 4 bases from V and 6 bases from J, the junction contained 4 bases not matched to a gene. Repertoires were generated with immunoSEQ multiplex PCR, while TCRdb's copy carries only in-frame clones and drops some. The sample lists about 50,000 clones; 80% were seen once. The sequence derives from an adult with an advanced solid tumor such as melanoma, head and neck, liver or kidney cancer. Sequenced material: CD4+ or CD8+ T cells sorted from blood, taken in a trial of the OX40 agonist ivuxolimab. The chain is built from TRBV5-1 and TRBJ2-4, with TRBD1 matching over 7 bases. This chain's CDR3 is CASSPTGSNIQYF. CDR3 sequence (DNA): TGCGCCAGCAGCCCGACAGGGTCAAACATTCAGTACTTC.